Sequencing of this TCR beta chain was carried out in a study of T cell responses to AZD1222 COVID-19 vaccine (dated by TCRdb to about 2021). Describing the broader study: TCR sequencing was performed for over 230 trial participants, of whom about 200 were given two doses of AZD1222 and approximately 25 were given two doses of MenACWY control vaccine. Trial participants were enrolled by age into 18-55, 56-69 and 70-plus year subgroups, with 148, 28 and 57 TCR-sequenced participants respectively.

The full study reports these points: Epitopes outside the regions mutated in the B.1.351 and B.1.1.7 variants were reportedly recognized by nearly half of the unique spike-specific TCRs. Only five to seven AZD1222 recipients were SARS-CoV-2 seropositive at baseline, limiting conclusions about previously exposed vaccinees. Most participants were white British and females outnumbered males, and the authors suggested that clonal diversity may have been underestimated. A significant rise in spike-specific TCR breadth and depth was observed after two AZD1222 doses relative to day 0 and relative to MenACWY recipients. The vaccine-associated CD4 TCRs covered the entire spike protein, and the dominant responses fell in regions 160-218 and 743-854. No day 14 peak-response samples were available, so repertoires were characterized only after the peak T cell response. The 56-69-year group was small, and its depth increase did not reach significance, likely because of low power.

The label giving this sample's time point can be read as: about 28 days (+/-7) after the second vaccine dose. AZD1222 recipients with second doses at about 4 weeks or about 12 weeks were pooled, because spike-specific TCR depth and breadth did not differ between schedules. Vaccinee samples were obtained from the UK trials COV001 and COV002, which included a single-blind randomized controlled phase 2/3 trial of AZD1222 (ChAdOx1 nCoV-19) in healthy adults. For TCRbeta chain sequencing, PBMC samples from trial participants were taken at day 0 and at day 28 after the second dose. To note about this clone: Its antigen is currently not known. No base quality values were provided; no much bigger clone lies one nucleotide off.

The CDR3 regions of human TCRbeta chains were analyzed by immunosequencing. Per the authors' processing: TCRs in the repertoires were compared against a reference library of SARS-CoV-2-specific TCRs that had been generated with the MIRA antigen-specificity platform. Breadth meant the fraction of unique TCRs that were SARS-CoV-2-associated, whereas depth meant the fraction of total T cells that were SARS-CoV-2-associated. Using the MIRA data, every spike-specific TCR was mapped to the spike region that the TCR reacted to and assigned to either a CD4 or a CD8 class. Log10-transformed breadth and depth values were compared by one-way ANOVA with Sidak's multiple comparisons tests. TCRdb's version of the immuneACCESS table is confined to in-frame rearrangements and falls short of the full clone set. An unresolved V gene accounts for under half of the shortfall where checked; the remainder is of unknown origin. That table gives V, J and clone size, and the DNA gave D and trimming. Across this sample there are 100,000 to 120,000 clones, with 80% to 90% seen only once. More than 14% of the sample is held by the ten biggest clonotypes.

CDR3 length: 14 amino acids, cysteine to phenylalanine. The only DNA kept is the CDR3, 42 bases in frame from the first base. From the germline V gene, CDR1 is MDHEN and CDR2 is SYDVKM. V loses 9 bases at its end and J loses 5 bases; junction bases beyond the gene matches: 12. The receptor was isolated from an adult who received the AZD1222 COVID-19 vaccine. The chain is made from TRBV28 and TRBJ1-1; TRBD1 agrees with 7 junctional bases. The source material was peripheral blood, sampled 28 days after the second AZD1222 dose. The CDR3 region: CASLLRGGYTEAFF. In nucleotides, the sequence is TGTGCCAGTTTACTCAGGGGGGGATATACTGAAGCTTTCTTT.